This TCR beta chain was identified in a study of graft-versus-host responses after intestinal transplantation. A word on this clone: The antigen is unknown.

V lost 8 bases and J lost 2, with 13 bases in between. There are 13 residues in the CDR3. The germline V gene has CDR1 MNHNY and CDR2 SVGAGI (reference sequence). Using immunoSEQ multiplex PCR, the repertoire was profiled, and TCRdb retains in-frame clones only, with some absent. The sample includes under 25,000 clones, almost 85% seen only once; the top ten take around 0.9%. This clonotype originated in a human donor who was the organ donor for an intestinal transplant. The sample consisted of unstimulated CD8+ T cells sorted from spleen or lymph node cells, taken before transplant. This rearrangement joins TRBV6-6 to TRBJ2-7; tentatively, D is TRBD2 (7 bases). The CDR3 DNA follows: TGTGCCAGCGGTGGCGGGGGCCCCTACGAGCAGTACTTC. Amino acids: CASGGGGPYEQYF.